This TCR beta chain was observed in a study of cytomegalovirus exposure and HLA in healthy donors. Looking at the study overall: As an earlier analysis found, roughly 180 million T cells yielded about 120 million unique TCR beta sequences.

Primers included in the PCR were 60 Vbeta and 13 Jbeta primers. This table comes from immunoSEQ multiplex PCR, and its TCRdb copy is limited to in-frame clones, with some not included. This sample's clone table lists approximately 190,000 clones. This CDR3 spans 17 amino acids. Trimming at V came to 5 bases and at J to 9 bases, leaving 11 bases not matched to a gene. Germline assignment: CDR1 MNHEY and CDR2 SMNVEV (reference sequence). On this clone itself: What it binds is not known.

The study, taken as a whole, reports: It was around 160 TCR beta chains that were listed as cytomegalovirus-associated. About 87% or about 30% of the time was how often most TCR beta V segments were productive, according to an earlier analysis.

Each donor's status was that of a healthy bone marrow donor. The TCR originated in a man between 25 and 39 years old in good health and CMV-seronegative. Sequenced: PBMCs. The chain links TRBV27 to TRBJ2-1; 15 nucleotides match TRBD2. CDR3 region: CASSTFRGTSGRFEQFF. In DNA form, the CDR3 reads TGTGCCAGCAGTACGTTTAGGGGGACTAGCGGGAGGTTTGAGCAGTTCTTC.